The 27 T cell receptor beta chains reported below all come from one sample, sequenced in a study of T cell changes during pregnancy in multiple sclerosis (dated by TCRdb to about 2019). Receptor libraries were prepared by the immunoSEQ multiplex PCR assay. Entries here come from immuneACCESS through TCRdb and include only in-frame sequences with V and J called. Some clones fail to appear in such tables; in the studies checked, an unresolved V gene covers under half of the shortfall, and the cause of the remainder is unknown. A total of about 70,000 clones appear in this sample, just over 90% of them only once. The ten largest make up 2.1% of the sample. Specimen: peripheral blood, collected in the second trimester of pregnancy. All receptors come from a female donor in good health, enrolled as a control in a pregnancy study.

This rearrangement joins TRBV4-3 to TRBJ2-1; a weak D match, TRBD2 (5 bases). The V and J ends lost 0 bases and 7 bases respectively, with 13 bases between them. Germline CDR1 LGHNA, CDR2 YSLEER. The CDR3 is 15 amino acids. The CDR3 reads CASSQEDIARNEQFF. In DNA form, the CDR3 reads TGCGCCAGCAGCCAAGAGGATATAGCGCGTAATGAGCAGTTCTTC.

The chain recombines TRBV4-3 with TRBJ1-4; TRBD1 might be the D (5 bases). The germline CDR1 and CDR2 sequences are LGHNA and YSLEER. With 0 bases removed from V and 9 bases from J, the gap between germline ends came to 17 bases. CDR3 length: 16 amino acids. This CDR3 is CASSQDMRGTVQKLFF. The CDR3 DNA reads as TGCGCCAGCAGCCAAGATATGCGGGGGACGGTGCAAAAACTGTTTTTT.

This chain links TRBV2 with TRBJ1-1; TRBD1 agrees at 10 bases. The CDR3 has 14 amino acids. V lost 10 bases and J lost 4; bases outside the gene matches: 9. CDR1 and CDR2 (germline): SNHLY, FYNNEI. The CDR3 spells CATQGQGLGTEAFF. CDR3 nucleotides: TGTGCCACCCAGGGACAGGGGTTGGGCACTGAAGCTTTCTTT.

V usage is TRBV11-3 and J usage is TRBJ2-7, with D hard to call. The germline V and J ends were trimmed by 1 base and 4 bases, with 8 bases remaining between them. CDR3 length equals 13 residues. Germline CDR1 and CDR2: SGHNT and YENEEA. CDR3 in amino acids: CASSLGALYEQYF. CDR3 DNA: TGTGCCAGCAGCTTAGGGGCACTGTACGAGCAGTACTTC. Looking up the rest from reference TRBV11-3 and TRBJ2-7 gives the full variable domain: EAGVVQSPRYKIIEKKQPVAFWCNPISGHNTLYWYLQNLGQGPELLIRYENEEAVDDSQLPKDRFSAERLKGVDSTLKIQPAELGDSAVYLCASSLGALYEQYFGPGTRLTVT.

This rearrangement joins TRBV7-3 to TRBJ2-1, with D hard to call. V was shortened by 2 bases and J by 5 bases, with 7 bases between the two germline ends. The germline gives CDR1 SGHTA, CDR2 FQGTGA. The CDR3 sequence is 13 residues long. CDR3 coding DNA: TGTGCCAGCAGCTTAGGCCTCGACAATGAGCAGTTCTTC. It is translated as CASSLGLDNEQFF.

The V and J genes are TRBV19 and TRBJ2-7, with TRBD1 matching over 7 bases. This CDR3 region has 13 residues. The junction had 3 bases not matched to a gene; V was cut back by 5 bases and J by 2 bases. Germline V gene data show CDR1 as LNHDA and CDR2 as SQIVND (reference sequence). Here the CDR3 reads CASSPGTAYEQYF. CDR3 in DNA: TGTGCCAGTAGTCCCGGGACAGCCTACGAGCAGTACTTC.

V gene TRBV7-8 combines with J gene TRBJ1-1; D is unresolved. The V end lost 4 bases, the J end lost 2 bases, and 5 bases lay between the germline ends. Germline V lookup: CDR1 SGHVS, CDR2 FQNEAQ. The CDR3 is 12 residues long. The CDR3 nucleotides are TGTGCCAGCAGCTATTTAAACACTGAAGCTTTCTTT. As protein: CASSYLNTEAFF.

This chain uses TRBV5-1 with TRBJ2-7; D remains unclear. Trimming removed 4 bases at V and 1 base at J, with 6 bases between. CDR1 is SGHRS, CDR2 YFSETQ, per germline. The CDR3 spans 12 residues. CDR3: CASSPQSYEQYF. CDR3 DNA: TGCGCCAGCAGCCCACAATCCTACGAGCAGTACTTC.

The chain combines TRBV25-1 with TRBJ2-7; 8 bases are a match to TRBD2. Germline CDR1 MGHDK, CDR2 SYGVNS. The CDR3 has 13 residues. With V trimmed by 3 bases and J by 3 bases, 1 base remained unmatched. The CDR3 nucleotides read TGTGCCAGCAGTGAGACTAGCGTCTACGAGCAGTACTTC. It codes for CASSETSVYEQYF.

The rearrangement joins TRBV4-1 to TRBJ2-4, with TRBD1 matching over 9 bases. CDR3 length equals 16 residues. CDR1 and CDR2 (germline): MGHRA, YSYEKL. V was pared by 0 bases and J by 13 bases, with 13 bases of the junction left unmatched. CDR3 in amino acids: CASSQDAGQGLAIQYF. The DNA of the CDR3 is TGCGCCAGCAGCCAAGATGCGGGACAGGGCTTGGCTATCCAGTACTTC.

The chain employs TRBV10-3 and TRBJ1-5, with TRBD1 matching over 7 bases. The trim removed 0 bases at V and 6 bases at J, leaving 5 bases unmatched. There are 15 residues in the CDR3. Germline V gene data show CDR1 as ENHRY and CDR2 as SYGVKD. The CDR3 DNA sequence: TGTGCCATCAGTGAGTCTCTGGCAGGGGGTCAGCCCCAGCATTTT. This sequence encodes CAISESLAGGQPQHF.

This clone has only one observation. The chain couples TRBV2 to TRBJ1-1; TRBD1 might be the D (5 bases). The CDR3 covers 13 residues. Trimming stripped 11 bases from V and 1 base from J, with 14 bases between. Germline CDR1 SNHLY, CDR2 FYNNEI. Written as DNA, the CDR3 is TGTGCCCCCCAAGGAGGGGAGAACACTGAAGCTTTCTTT. Translating gives CAPQGGENTEAFF.

In its sample, this clone was seen a few times. The chain employs TRBV5-1 and TRBJ1-1, with 7 bases lining up with TRBD1. Germline lookup yields CDR1 SGHRS and CDR2 YFSETQ. V was pared by 2 bases and J by 3 bases, with 1 base of the junction left unmatched. This CDR3 has 13 amino acids. CDR3 sequence reads: CASSLTGDTEAFF. For the CDR3, the DNA is TGCGCCAGCAGCTTAACAGGGGACACTGAAGCTTTCTTT.

The chain recombines TRBV13 with TRBJ2-2, with TRBD1 matching over 7 bases. The germline CDR1 and CDR2 sequences are PRHDT and FYEKMQ (reference sequence). The CDR3 loop spans 14 amino acids. The J segment lost 6 bases and the V segment lost 5 bases, leaving 6 bases of the junction unmatched. The CDR3 nucleotides are TGTGCCAGCAGCCCCCCACAGGGGTCCGGGGAGCTGTTTTTT. This sequence encodes CASSPPQGSGELFF.

The table lists this clone with a count of one. The chain employs TRBV4-3 and TRBJ1-4, with 9 bases fitting TRBD1. The CDR3 has 13 amino acids. Trimming took 5 bases from V and 8 from J; bases not matched to a gene: 3. The germline V gene encodes CDR1 LGHNA and CDR2 YSLEER. As DNA, the CDR3 is TGCGCCAGCAGCGCACAGGGGGCGGAAAAACTGTTTTTT. It is translated as CASSAQGAEKLFF.

The rearrangement links TRBV14 to TRBJ1-6; no clear D. Germline CDR1 SGHDN, CDR2 FVKESK. The length of the CDR3 is 13 residues. V lost 4 bases to trimming and J lost 8 bases, with 9 bases between them. The CDR3 nucleotides are TGTGCCAGCAGCCGCCGCGGGGATTCACCCCTCCACTTT. Translating gives CASSRRGDSPLHF.

V usage is TRBV27 and J usage is TRBJ1-2; 9 positions match TRBD1. Looked up from germline, CDR1 is MNHEY and CDR2 is SMNVEV (reference sequence). The CDR3 extends over 15 amino acids. The junction had 7 bases not matched to a gene; V was cut back by 4 bases and J by 4 bases. The CDR3 nucleotides are TGTGCCAGCAGTTCCCGCCGACAGGGGGTCTATGGCTACACCTTC. Protein sequence: CASSSRRQGVYGYTF.

V and J are TRBV27 and TRBJ1-6; D is unresolved. CDR1 is MNHEY, CDR2 SMNVEV, per germline (reference sequence). V lost 2 bases to trimming and J lost 8 bases, with 10 bases between them. The CDR3 is 14 amino acids. The CDR3 sequence: CASSLAASHSPLHF. In nucleotides, the CDR3 is TGTGCCAGCAGTTTAGCGGCCAGCCATTCACCCCTCCACTTT.

The count of this clone is one. The chain links TRBV7-6 to TRBJ2-2; 7 bases align to TRBD1. V lost 4 bases to trimming and J lost 13 bases; unmatched junction nucleotides: 9. The CDR3 spans 13 residues. CDR1 and CDR2 from the germline V gene are SGHVS and FNYEAQ. The CDR3 sequence: CASSSRQGPTLFF. In DNA, the CDR3 is TGTGCCAGCAGCTCCCGACAGGGCCCCACGCTGTTTTTT. The full variable domain, with the rest looked up from reference TRBV7-6 and TRBJ2-2, is GAGVSQSPRYKVTKRGQDVALRCDPISGHVSLYWYRQALGQGPEFLTYFNYEAQQDKSGLPNDRFSAERPEGSISTLTIQRTEQRDSAMYRCASSSRQGPTLFFGEGSRLTVL.

The chain joins TRBV28 to TRBJ2-3; D not resolved. The V gene lost 3 bases and the J gene lost 2 bases, with 12 bases spanning the gap. Germline V gives CDR1 MDHEN, CDR2 SYDVKM. CDR3 length equals 15 residues. CDR3 loop: CASSFAVIPTDTQYF. The CDR3 DNA sequence: TGTGCCAGCAGTTTCGCAGTGATTCCCACAGATACGCAGTATTTT.

This clone was recorded only once. The chain joins TRBV10-2 to TRBJ2-3, with D possibly being TRBD2 (6 bases). Trimming took off 10 bases at V and 9 bases at J, with 17 bases between the two ends. Germline V CDR1 and CDR2: WSHSY, SAAADI. The CDR3 covers 12 residues. CDR3 nucleotide sequence: TGCGCCACCCGGCCCGGAGGGGAGACGCAGTATTTT. Amino acid sequence: CATRPGGETQYF.

The rearrangement joins TRBV9 to TRBJ2-1, with 8 bases identical to TRBD1. The CDR3 runs to 13 residues. The germline V gene encodes CDR1 SGDLS and CDR2 YYNGEE. V lost 0 bases, J lost 7 bases, and 0 bases stayed unmatched. In DNA, the CDR3 is TGTGCCAGCAGCGTAGGACAGGGGAATGAGCAGTTCTTC. This sequence encodes CASSVGQGNEQFF.

V is TRBV18 and J is TRBJ2-7; a possible D gene is TRBD1 (6 bases). Germline V gene data show CDR1 as KGHSH and CDR2 as LQKENI. Trimming left V 2 bases short and J 2 bases short, with 13 bases between. The CDR3 is made up of 15 amino acids. CDR3 amino acids: CASSPYRQEPYEQYF. The CDR3 DNA reads TGTGCCAGCTCACCATACCGACAGGAGCCCTACGAGCAGTACTTC. The whole variable domain, filled in from reference TRBV18 and TRBJ2-7, reads NAGVMQNPRHLVRRRGQEARLRCSPMKGHSHVYWYRQLPEEGLKFMVYLQKENIIDESGMPKERFSAEFPKEGPSILRIQQVVRGDSAAYFCASSPYRQEPYEQYFGPGTRLTVT.

V gene TRBV6-5 combines with J gene TRBJ2-3; tentative D call: TRBD2 (5 bases). In germline, CDR1 is MNHEY, CDR2 SVGAGI. The CDR3 spans 13 residues. Trimming removed 10 bases from V and 2 bases from J, with 13 bases in between. DNA of the CDR3: TGTGCCACTAAGGAGGAGGCCACAGATACGCAGTATTTT. Translation gives CATKEEATDTQYF.

The rearrangement links TRBV27 to TRBJ2-7; D gene ambiguous. V dropped 5 bases and J dropped 3 bases, with 17 bases sitting between them. This CDR3 comprises 15 residues. The germline CDR1 and CDR2 sequences are MNHEY and SMNVEV (reference sequence). The CDR3: CASSQRPFLGYEQYF. DNA for the CDR3: TGTGCCAGCAGTCAAAGACCCTTCCTAGGCTACGAGCAGTACTTC.

The rearrangement uses TRBV18 and TRBJ1-2; 9 bases are shared with TRBD1. Germline V lookup: CDR1 KGHSH, CDR2 LQKENI. Trimming removed 3 bases from V and 5 bases from J; junction bases left unmatched: 10. The CDR3 runs 16 residues. CDR3: CASSPLRTGEFYGYTF. The CDR3 DNA reads as TGTGCCAGCTCACCGCTCCGGACAGGGGAATTTTATGGCTACACCTTC.

The chain has TRBV28 and TRBJ1-4; D is possibly TRBD1 (5 bases). V was clipped by 7 bases and J by 0 bases, with 24 bases between them. Germline assignment: CDR1 MDHEN and CDR2 SYDVKM. The CDR3 runs 19 residues. CDR3 bases: TGTGCCAGCATTCGGGGGGGTTTAAGCCTCATCTCAACTAATGAAAAACTGTTTTTT. It translates to CASIRGGLSLISTNEKLFF. The full variable domain, its missing parts supplied by reference TRBV28 and TRBJ1-4, is DVKVTQSSRYLVKRTGEKVFLECVQDMDHENMFWYRQDPGLGLRLIYFSYDVKMKEKGDIPEGYSVSREKKERFSLILESASTNQTSMYLCASIRGGLSLISTNEKLFFGSGTQLSVL.